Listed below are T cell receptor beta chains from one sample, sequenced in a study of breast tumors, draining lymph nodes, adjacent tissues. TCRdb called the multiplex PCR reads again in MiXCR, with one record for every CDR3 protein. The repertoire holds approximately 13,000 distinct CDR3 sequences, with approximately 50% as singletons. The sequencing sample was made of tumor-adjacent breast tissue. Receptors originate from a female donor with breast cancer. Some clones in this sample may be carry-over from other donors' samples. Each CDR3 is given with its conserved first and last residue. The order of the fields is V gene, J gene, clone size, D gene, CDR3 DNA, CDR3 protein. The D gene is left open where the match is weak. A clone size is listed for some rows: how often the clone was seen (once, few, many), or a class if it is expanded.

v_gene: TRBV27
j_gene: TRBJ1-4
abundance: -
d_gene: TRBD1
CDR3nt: TGTGCCAGCAGTCCCCGGGACAGTCATGAAAAACTGTTTTTT
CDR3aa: CASSPRDSHEKLFF

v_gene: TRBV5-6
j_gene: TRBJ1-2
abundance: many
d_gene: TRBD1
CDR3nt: TGTGCCAGCAGTCGACAGGGCACGAACTATGGCTACACCTTC
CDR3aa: CASSRQGTNYGYTF

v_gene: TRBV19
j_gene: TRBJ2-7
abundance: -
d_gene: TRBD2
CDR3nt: TGTGCCAGTAGGTCACGACTAGCGGGTTACGAGCAGTACTTC
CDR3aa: CASRSRLAGYEQYF

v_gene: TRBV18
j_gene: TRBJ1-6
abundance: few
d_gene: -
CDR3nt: TGTGCCAGTTCACCAGCAGGGCAGTCACCCCTCCACTTT
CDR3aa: CASSPAGQSPLHF

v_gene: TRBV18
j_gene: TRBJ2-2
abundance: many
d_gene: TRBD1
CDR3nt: TGTGCCAGCTCACCAGGACAGGGGATGACCGGGGAGCTGTTTTTT
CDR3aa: CASSPGQGMTGELFF

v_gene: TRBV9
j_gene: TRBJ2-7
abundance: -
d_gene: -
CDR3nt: TGTGCCAGCAGCGTACCTGACGGGGGCTCGGACACCGGGGAGCAGTACTTC
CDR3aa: CASSVPDGGSDTGEQYF

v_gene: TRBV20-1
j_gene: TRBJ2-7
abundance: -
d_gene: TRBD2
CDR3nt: TGCAGTGCCGACGGGGGGGCCACCTACGAGCAGTACTTC
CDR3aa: CSADGGATYEQYF

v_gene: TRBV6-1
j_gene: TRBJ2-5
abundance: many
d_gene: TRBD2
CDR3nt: TGTGCCAGCAGTCCCTCGTTTGAAGGTCCGGGGGGGACCCAGTACTTC
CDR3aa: CASSPSFEGPGGTQYF

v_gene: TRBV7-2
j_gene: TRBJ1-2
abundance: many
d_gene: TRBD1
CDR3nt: TGTGCCAGCAGACCTGGGACAGAGGCTAACTATGGCTACACCTTC
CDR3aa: CASRPGTEANYGYTF

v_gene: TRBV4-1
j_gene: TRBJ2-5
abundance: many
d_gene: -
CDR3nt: TGCGCCAGCAGCCATGAGCTAGCTTCAGAGACCCAGTACTTC
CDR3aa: CASSHELASETQYF

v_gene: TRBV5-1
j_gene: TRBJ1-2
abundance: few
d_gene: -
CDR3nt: TGCGCCAGCAGATATCAGGAAGACTATGGCTACACCTTC
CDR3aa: CASRYQEDYGYTF

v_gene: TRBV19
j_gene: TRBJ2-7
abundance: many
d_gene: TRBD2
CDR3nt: TGTGCCAGCAAAACTAGCGGGAGCTCCTACGAGCAGTACTTC
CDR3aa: CASKTSGSSYEQYF

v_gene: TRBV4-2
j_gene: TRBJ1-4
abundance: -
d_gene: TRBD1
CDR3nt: TGTGCCAGCAGACAGGGGAATGAAAAACTGTTTTTT
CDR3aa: CASRQGNEKLFF